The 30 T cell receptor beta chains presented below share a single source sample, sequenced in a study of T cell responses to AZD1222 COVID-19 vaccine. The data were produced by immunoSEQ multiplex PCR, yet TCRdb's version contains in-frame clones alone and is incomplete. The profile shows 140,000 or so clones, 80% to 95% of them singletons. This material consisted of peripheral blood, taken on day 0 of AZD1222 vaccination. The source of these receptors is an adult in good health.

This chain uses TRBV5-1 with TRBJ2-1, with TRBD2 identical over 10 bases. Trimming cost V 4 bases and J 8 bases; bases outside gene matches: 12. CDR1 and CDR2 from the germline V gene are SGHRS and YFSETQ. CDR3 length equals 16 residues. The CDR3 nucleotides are TGCGCCAGCAGCACCTTACCGGGACTAGCGTTTCATGAGCAGTTCTTC. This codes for CASSTLPGLAFHEQFF.

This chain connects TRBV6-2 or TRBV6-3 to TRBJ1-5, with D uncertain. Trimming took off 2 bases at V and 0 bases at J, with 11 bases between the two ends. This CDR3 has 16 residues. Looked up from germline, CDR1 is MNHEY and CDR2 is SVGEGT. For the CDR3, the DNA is TGTGCCAGCAGTTACAATCCCTACTATAGCAATCAGCCCCAGCATTTT. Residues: CASSYNPYYSNQPQHF.

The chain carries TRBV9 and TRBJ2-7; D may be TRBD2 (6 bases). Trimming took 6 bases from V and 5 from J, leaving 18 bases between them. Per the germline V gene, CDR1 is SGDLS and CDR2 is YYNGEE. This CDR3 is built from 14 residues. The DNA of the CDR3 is TGTGCCAGCACCCGGGGGTGGGAGCGGGACGAGCAGTACTTC. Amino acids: CASTRGWERDEQYF.

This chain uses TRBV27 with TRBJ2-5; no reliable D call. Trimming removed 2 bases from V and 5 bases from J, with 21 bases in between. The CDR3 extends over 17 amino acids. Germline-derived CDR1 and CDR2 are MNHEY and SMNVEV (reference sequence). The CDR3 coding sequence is TGTGCCAGCAGTTTACGGCTCCTCAGGACGTTGGAGGAGACCCAGTACTTC. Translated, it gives CASSLRLLRTLEETQYF.

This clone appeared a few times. The CDR3 loop reads CASSPGQLSGANVLTF. CDR3 bases: TGTGCCAGCAGCCCGGGACAGCTCTCTGGGGCCAACGTCCTGACTTTC. The V call is TRBV28, the J call TRBJ2-6; 7 bases map to TRBD1. This CDR3 contains 16 residues. The ends lost 6 bases at V and 0 bases at J; junction bases unmatched: 5. Germline V gene data show CDR1 as MDHEN and CDR2 as SYDVKM.

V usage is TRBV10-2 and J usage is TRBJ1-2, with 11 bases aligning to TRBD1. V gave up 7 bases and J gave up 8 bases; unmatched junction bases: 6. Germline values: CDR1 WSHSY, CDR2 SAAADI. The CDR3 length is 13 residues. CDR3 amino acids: CASTGTGGRGYTF. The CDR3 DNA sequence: TGCGCCAGCACCGGGACAGGGGGGCGAGGCTACACCTTC.

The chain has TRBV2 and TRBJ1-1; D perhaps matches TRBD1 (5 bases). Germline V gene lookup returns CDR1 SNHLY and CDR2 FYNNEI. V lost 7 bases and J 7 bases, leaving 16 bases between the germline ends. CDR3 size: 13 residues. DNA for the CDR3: TGTGCCAGCACCGAAAGAGGGAGGGGTGAAGCTTTCTTT. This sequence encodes CASTERGRGEAFF.

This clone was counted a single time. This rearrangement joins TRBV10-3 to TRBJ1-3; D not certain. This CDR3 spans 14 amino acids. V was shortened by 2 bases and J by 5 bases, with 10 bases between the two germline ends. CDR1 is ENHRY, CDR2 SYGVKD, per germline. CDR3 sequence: CAISEGSSRNTIYF. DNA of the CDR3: TGTGCCATCAGTGAGGGCTCCTCAAGAAACACCATATATTTT.

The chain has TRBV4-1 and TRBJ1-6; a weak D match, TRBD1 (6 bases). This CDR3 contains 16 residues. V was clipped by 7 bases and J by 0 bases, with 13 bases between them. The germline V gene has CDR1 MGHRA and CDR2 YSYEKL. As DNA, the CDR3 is TGCGCCAGCAAGGAGGGGGGCGCCTCCTATAATTCACCCCTCCACTTT. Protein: CASKEGGASYNSPLHF.

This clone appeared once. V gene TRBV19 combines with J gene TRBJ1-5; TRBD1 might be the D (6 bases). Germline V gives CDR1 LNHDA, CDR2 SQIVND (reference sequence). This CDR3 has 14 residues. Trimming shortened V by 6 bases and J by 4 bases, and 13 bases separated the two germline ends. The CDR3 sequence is CASRTYRDNQPQHF. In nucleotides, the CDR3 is TGTGCCAGTAGGACATACAGGGATAATCAGCCCCAGCATTTT.

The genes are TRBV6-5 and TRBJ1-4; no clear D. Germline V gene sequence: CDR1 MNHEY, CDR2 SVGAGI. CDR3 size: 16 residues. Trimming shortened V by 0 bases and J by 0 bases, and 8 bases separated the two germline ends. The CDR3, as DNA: TGTGCCAGCAGTTACTCACGGACTGCAACTAATGAAAAACTGTTTTTT. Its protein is CASSYSRTATNEKLFF.

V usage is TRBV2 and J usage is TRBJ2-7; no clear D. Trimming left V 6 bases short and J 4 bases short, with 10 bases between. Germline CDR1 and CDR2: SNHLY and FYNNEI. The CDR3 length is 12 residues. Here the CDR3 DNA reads TGTGCCAGCAGGCTACAACCTTACGAGCAGTACTTC. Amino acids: CASRLQPYEQYF.

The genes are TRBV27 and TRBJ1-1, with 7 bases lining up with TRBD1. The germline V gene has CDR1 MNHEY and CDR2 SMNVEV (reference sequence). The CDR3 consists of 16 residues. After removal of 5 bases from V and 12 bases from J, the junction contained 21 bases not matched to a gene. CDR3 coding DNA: TGTGCCAGCAGTCCCCAGGGGGGGATGGCGGGGGGGTTGACTTTCTTT. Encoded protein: CASSPQGGMAGGLTFF.

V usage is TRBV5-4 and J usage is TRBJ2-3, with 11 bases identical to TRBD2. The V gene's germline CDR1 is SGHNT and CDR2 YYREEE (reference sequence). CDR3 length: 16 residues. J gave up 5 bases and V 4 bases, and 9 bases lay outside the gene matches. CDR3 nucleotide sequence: TGTGCCAGCAGCGACACTAGCGGGGGCCGGGGAGATACGCAGTATTTT. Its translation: CASSDTSGGRGDTQYF.

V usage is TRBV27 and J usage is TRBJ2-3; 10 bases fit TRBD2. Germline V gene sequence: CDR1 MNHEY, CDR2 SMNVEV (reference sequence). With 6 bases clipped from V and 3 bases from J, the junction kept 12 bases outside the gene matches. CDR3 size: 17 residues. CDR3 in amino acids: CASRPLPSGSRTDTQYF. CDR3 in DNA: TGTGCCAGCAGACCTCTACCTAGCGGGAGTCGGACAGATACGCAGTATTTT.

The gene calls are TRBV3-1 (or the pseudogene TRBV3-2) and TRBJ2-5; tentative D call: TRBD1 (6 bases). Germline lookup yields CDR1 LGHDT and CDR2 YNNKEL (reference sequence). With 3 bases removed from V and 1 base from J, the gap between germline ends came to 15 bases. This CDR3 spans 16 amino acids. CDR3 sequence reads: CASSHPQGGSQETQYF. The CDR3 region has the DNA TGTGCCAGCAGCCACCCACAGGGTGGGAGCCAAGAGACCCAGTACTTC.

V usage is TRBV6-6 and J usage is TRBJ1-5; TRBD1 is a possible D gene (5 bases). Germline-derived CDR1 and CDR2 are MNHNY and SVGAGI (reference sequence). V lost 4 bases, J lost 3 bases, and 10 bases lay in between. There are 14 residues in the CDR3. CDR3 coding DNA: TGTGCCAGCAGTTTCGTAGGGGACAATCAGCCCCAGCATTTT. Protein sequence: CASSFVGDNQPQHF.

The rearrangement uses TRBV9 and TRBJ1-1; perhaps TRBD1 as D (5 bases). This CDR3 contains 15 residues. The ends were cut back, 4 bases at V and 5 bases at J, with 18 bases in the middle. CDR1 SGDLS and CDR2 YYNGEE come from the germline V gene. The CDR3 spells CASSPYSGGWTEAFF. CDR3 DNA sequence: TGTGCCAGCAGCCCCTACTCCGGGGGGTGGACTGAAGCTTTCTTT.

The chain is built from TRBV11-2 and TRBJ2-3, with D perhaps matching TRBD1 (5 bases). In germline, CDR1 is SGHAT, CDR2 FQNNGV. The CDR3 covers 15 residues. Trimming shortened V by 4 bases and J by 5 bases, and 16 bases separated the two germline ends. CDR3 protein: CASSSEGASGDTQYF. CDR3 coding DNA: TGTGCCAGCAGCTCGGAAGGGGCCTCTGGAGATACGCAGTATTTT. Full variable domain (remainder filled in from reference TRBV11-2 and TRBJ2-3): EAGVAQSPRYKIIEKRQSVAFWCNPISGHATLYWYQQILGQGPKLLIQFQNNGVVDDSQLPKDRFSAERLKGVDSTLKIQPAKLEDSAVYLCASSSEGASGDTQYFGPGTRLTVL.

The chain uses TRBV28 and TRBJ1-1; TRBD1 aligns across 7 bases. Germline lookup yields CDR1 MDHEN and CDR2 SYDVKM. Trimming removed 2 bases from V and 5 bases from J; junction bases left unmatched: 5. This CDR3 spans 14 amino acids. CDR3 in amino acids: CASSLTQGWTEAFF. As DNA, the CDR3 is TGTGCCAGCAGTTTAACACAGGGGTGGACTGAAGCTTTCTTT. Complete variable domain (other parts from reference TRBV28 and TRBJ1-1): DVKVTQSSRYLVKRTGEKVFLECVQDMDHENMFWYRQDPGLGLRLIYFSYDVKMKEKGDIPEGYSVSREKKERFSLILESASTNQTSMYLCASSLTQGWTEAFFGQGTRLTVV.

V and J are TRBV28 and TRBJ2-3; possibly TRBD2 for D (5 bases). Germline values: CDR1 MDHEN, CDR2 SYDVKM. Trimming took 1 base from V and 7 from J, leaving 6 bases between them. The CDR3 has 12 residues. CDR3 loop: CASSLSGNTQYF. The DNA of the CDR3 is TGTGCCAGCAGTTTATCGGGAAATACGCAGTATTTT.

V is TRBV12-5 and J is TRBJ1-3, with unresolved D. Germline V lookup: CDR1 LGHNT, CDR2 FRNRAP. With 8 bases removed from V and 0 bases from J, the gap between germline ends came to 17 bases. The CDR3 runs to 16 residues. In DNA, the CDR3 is TGTGCTAGTTGCCCCCTCGCCGGGAGCTCTGGAAACACCATATATTTT. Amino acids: CASCPLAGSSGNTIYF.

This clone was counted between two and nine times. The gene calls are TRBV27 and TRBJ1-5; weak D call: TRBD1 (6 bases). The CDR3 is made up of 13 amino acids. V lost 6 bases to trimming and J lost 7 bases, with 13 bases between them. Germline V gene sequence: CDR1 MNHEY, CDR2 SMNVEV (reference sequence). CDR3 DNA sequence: TGTGCCAGCAGCCAAAGGGGGGACCAGCCCCAGCATTTT. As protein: CASSQRGDQPQHF.

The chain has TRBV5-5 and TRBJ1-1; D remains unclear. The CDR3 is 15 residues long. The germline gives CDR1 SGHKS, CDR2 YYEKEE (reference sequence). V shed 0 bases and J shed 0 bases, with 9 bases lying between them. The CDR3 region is CASSLGQTLNTEAFF. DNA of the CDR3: TGTGCCAGCAGCTTGGGCCAGACTTTGAACACTGAAGCTTTCTTT.

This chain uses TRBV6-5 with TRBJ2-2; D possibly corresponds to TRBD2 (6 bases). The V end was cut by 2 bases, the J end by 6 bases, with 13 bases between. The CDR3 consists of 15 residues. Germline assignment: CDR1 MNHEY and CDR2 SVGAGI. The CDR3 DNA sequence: TGTGCCAGCAGTTACGGCCAGGAGGGGTCCGGGGAGCTGTTTTTT. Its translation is CASSYGQEGSGELFF.

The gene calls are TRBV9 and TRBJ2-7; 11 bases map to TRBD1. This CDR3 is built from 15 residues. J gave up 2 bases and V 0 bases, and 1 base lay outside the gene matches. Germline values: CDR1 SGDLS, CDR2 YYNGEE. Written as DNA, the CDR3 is TGTGCCAGCAGCGTAGAGGACAGGGGGCCCTACGAGCAGTACTTC. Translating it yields CASSVEDRGPYEQYF.

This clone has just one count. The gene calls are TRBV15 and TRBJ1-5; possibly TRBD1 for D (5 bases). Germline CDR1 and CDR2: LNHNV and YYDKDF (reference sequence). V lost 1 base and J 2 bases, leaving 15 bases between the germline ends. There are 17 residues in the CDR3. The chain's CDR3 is CATSRAPPGIGNQPQHF. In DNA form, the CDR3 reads TGTGCCACCAGCAGAGCTCCCCCAGGGATCGGCAATCAGCCCCAGCATTTT.

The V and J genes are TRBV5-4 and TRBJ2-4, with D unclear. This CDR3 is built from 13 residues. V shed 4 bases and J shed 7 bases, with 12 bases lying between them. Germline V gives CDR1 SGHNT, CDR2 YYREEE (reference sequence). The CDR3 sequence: CASSHALRNIQYF. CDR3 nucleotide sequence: TGTGCCAGCAGCCACGCCCTAAGGAACATTCAGTACTTC.

Here the CDR3 reads CASGDRAYEQYF. CDR3 nucleotide sequence: TGTGCCAGCGGGGACAGGGCCTACGAGCAGTACTTC. V is TRBV6-5 and J is TRBJ2-7; 9 bases line up with TRBD1. Trimming took 8 bases from V and 2 from J; bases not matched to a gene: 1. Germline-derived CDR1 and CDR2 are MNHEY and SVGAGI. The CDR3 is 12 amino acids.

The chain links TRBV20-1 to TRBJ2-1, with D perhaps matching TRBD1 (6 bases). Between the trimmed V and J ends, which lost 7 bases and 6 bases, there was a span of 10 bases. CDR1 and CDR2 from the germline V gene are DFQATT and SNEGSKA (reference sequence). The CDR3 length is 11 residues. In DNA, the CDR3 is TGCAGTGATAACAGGGTCAATGAGCAGTTCTTC. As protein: CSDNRVNEQFF.